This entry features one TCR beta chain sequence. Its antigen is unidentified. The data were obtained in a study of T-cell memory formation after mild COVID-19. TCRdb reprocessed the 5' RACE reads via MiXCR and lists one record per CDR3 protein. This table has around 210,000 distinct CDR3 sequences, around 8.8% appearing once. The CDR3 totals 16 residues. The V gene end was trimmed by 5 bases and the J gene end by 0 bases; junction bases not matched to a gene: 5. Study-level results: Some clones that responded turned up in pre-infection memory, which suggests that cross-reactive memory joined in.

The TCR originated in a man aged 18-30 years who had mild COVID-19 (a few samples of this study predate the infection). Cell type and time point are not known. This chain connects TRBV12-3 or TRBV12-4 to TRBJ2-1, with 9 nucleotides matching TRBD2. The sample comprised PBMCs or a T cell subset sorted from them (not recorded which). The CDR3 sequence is CASSNLAGSSYNEQFF. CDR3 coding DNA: TGTGCCAGCAGTAATCTAGCGGGGAGCTCCTACAATGAGCAGTTCTTC.